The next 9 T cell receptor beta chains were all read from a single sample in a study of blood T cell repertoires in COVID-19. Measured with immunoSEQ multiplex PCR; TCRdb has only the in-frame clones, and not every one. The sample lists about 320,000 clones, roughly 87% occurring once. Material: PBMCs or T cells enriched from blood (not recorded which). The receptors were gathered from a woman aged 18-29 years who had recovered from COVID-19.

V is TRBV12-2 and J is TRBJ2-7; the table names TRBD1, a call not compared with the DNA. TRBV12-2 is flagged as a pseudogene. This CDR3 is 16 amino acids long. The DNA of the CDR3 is TGTGCAAGTCGCAAACCTACAGCTTACCTCTCCTACGAGCAGTACTTC. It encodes CASRKPTAYLSYEQYF.

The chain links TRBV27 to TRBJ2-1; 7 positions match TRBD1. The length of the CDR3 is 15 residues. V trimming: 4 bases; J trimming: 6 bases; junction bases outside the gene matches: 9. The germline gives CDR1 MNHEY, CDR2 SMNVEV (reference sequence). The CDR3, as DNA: TGTGCCAGCAGTTCGGCAGCCTCAGGGGGCAATGAGCAGTTCTTC. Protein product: CASSSAASGGNEQFF.

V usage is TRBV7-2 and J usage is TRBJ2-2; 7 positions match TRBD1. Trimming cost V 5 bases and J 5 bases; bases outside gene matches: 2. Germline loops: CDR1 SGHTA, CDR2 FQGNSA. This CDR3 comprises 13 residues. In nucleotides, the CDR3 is TGTGCCAGCAGCCTGGACAGGACCGGGGAGCTGTTTTTT. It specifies CASSLDRTGELFF. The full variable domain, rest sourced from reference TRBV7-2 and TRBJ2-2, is GAGVSQSPSNKVTEKGKDVELRCDPISGHTALYWYRQSLGQGLEFLIYFQGNSAPDKSGLPSDRFSAERTGGSVSTLTIQRTQQEDSAVYLCASSLDRTGELFFGEGSRLTVL.

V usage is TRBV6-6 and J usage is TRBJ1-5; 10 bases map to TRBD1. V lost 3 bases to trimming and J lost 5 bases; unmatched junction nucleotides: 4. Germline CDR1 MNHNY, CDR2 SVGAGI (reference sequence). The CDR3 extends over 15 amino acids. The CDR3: CASSYRDRGHQPQHF. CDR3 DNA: TGTGCCAGCAGTTATAGGGACAGGGGACATCAGCCCCAGCATTTT.

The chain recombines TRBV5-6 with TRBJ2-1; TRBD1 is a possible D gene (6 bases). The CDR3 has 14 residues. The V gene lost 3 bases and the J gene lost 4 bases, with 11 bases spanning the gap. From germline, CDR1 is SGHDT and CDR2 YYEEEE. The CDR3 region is CASSSGQPYNEQFF. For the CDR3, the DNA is TGTGCCAGCAGCTCAGGACAGCCATACAATGAGCAGTTCTTC.

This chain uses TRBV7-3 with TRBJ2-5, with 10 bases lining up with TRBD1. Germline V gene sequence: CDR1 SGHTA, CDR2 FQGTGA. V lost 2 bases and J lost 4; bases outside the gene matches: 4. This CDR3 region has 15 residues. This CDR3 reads CASSLGTGESETQYF. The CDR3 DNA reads TGTGCCAGCAGCTTAGGGACAGGGGAATCAGAGACCCAGTACTTC.

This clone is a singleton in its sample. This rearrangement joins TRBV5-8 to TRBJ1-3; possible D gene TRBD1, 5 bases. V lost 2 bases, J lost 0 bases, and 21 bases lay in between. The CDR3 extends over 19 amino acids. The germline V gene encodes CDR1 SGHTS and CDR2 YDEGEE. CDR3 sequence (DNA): TGTGCCAGCAGCTTACGACTCAACGCGGGACTGTTCTCTGGAAACACCATATATTTT. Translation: CASSLRLNAGLFSGNTIYF.

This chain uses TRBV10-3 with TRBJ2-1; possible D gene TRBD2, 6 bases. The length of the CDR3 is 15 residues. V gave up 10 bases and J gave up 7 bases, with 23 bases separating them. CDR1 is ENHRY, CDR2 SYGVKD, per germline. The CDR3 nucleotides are TGTGCCACCGCGGGGTTGTATAACTACAATAATGAGCAGTTCTTC. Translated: CATAGLYNYNNEQFF.

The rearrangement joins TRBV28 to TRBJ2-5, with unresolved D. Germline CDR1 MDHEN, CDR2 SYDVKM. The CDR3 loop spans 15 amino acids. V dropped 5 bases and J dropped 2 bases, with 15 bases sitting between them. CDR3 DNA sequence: TGTGCCAGCAGTCTCGCCCCCTCAGGACAAGAGACCCAGTACTTC. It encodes CASSLAPSGQETQYF.